The rows below give T cell receptor beta chains drawn from one sample of a study of Graves' ophthalmopathy and Graves' hyperthyroidism. TCRdb recomputed calls from the multiplex PCR reads with MiXCR, one row per CDR3 protein. The sample yields more than 300,000 distinct CDR3 sequences, 17% seen once. Sequencing was carried out using peripheral blood. These receptors came from an adult woman with stable Graves' hyperthyroidism. CDR3s include the opening cysteine and the closing phenylalanine or tryptophan. A D gene is named only where the DNA matches it firmly.

>NA|13|TRBV7-2
CATSRDNGETQYF
>TRBD2|13|TRBV30
CAWSVLAGTEQYF
>NA|18|TRBV4-1
CASSQGLFGFGSNQPQHF
>TRBD1|12|TRBV15
CATGGQGYGYTF
>NA|11|TRBV30
CAWSVAGVYTF
>TRBD1|16|TRBV9
CASSAYRGPRPYEQYF
>TRBD2|16|TRBV24-1
CATSDFGLAGTDTQYF
>NA|13|TRBV2
CASSMGGHQPQHF
>NA|16|TRBV27
CASSPSTGHHSYEQYF
>NA|11|TRBV12-3/TRBV12-4
CASGLQDGYTF
>NA|19|TRBV4-1
CASSQDEWRGGGLGYEQYF
>NA|16|TRBV28
CASSSHSRTDTGELFF
>TRBD2|18|TRBV6-4
CASRTSRAGGSSSYEQYF